The T cell receptor (beta chain) described here comes from a study of blood T cell repertoires in COVID-19. Turning to the study itself: Sites across the United States, Italy and Spain contributed samples from acute and convalescent COVID-19.

How the authors handled the data: Estimation of nucleated cell counts was performed using reference gene primer amplification. Method: immunoSEQ multiplex PCR; TCRdb's copy keeps in-frame clones and lacks some. The V and J calls and clone size were taken over from that table, and D and trimming were inferred from the DNA. The table records more than 200,000 clones, roughly 80% of them present only once. Per germline, CDR1 SNHLY and CDR2 FYNNEI. The V and J ends lost 9 bases and 0 bases respectively, with 18 bases between them. This CDR3 region has 16 residues. The chain employs TRBV2 and TRBJ2-1; perhaps TRBD1 as D (6 bases). The material sequenced was peripheral blood. The sequence was collected from a woman of 80 years or more with acute or convalescent COVID-19. CDR3 region: CASVSSQGSSYNEQFF. The CDR3 region has the DNA TGTGCCAGTGTTTCATCTCAGGGGAGCTCCTACAATGAGCAGTTCTTC. The full variable domain, rest sourced from reference TRBV2 and TRBJ2-1, is EPEVTQTPSHQVTQMGQEVILRCVPISNHLYFYWYRQILGQKVEFLVSFYNNEISEKSEIFDDQFSVERPDGSNFTLKIRSTKLEDSAMYFCASVSSQGSSYNEQFFGPGTRLTVL.